The subject of this entry is one TCR beta chain. Antigen: not known. The data were taken from a study of T cell responses to AZD1222 COVID-19 vaccine. Study findings and constraints: There were repertoire samples only from the period after the peak T cell response. White British ancestry dominated among donors, who included more females, and clonal diversity was possibly underestimated.

Sequencing used immunoSEQ multiplex PCR; TCRdb keeps in-frame clones, though not all of them. The sample carries some 150,000 clones, around 89% recorded once. The V gene's germline CDR1 is LGHNA and CDR2 YNFKEQ. The CDR3 is 15 amino acids. V was trimmed by 4 bases and J by 0 bases, leaving 13 bases between them. The sequence came from an adult who received the AZD1222 COVID-19 vaccine. The sequencing used peripheral blood, collected 28 days after the second AZD1222 dose. This chain joins TRBV4-2 and TRBJ2-7; perhaps TRBD1 as D (6 bases). The CDR3 DNA reads as TGTGCCAGCAGCCTCCGACAGGAGAGCTCCTACGAGCAGTACTTC. It translates to CASSLRQESSYEQYF.